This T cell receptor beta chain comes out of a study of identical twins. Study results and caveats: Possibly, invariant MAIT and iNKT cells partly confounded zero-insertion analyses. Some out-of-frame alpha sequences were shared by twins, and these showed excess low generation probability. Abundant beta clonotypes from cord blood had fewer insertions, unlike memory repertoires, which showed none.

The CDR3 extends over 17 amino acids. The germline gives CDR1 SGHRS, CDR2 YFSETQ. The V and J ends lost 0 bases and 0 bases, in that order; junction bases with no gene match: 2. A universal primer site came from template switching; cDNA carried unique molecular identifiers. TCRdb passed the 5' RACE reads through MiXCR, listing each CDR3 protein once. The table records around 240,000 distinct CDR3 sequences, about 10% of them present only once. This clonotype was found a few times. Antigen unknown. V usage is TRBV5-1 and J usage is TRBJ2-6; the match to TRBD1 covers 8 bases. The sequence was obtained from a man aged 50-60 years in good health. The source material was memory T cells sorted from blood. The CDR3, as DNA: TGCGCCAGCAGCTTGGGACAGGGGAGCTCTGGGGCCAACGTCCTGACTTTC. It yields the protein CASSLGQGSSGANVLTF.